Listed below are T cell receptor beta chains from one sample, sequenced in a study of blood T cells in healthy people across ages. TCRdb passed the 5' RACE reads through MiXCR, listing each CDR3 protein once. Of roughly 2 million distinct CDR3 sequences in the sample, 40% to 55% are singletons; the top ten hold 2.1%. Material for sequencing was blood. The receptors were gathered from a woman in her forties in good health. Both conserved end residues are part of each CDR3. D genes are given only for firm matches. Where a row states a size, it is once, few, many or the class of an expanded clone; other rows omit it.

v_call,clone_size,d_call,j_call,cdr3_aa,cdr3_nt
TRBV14,few,-,TRBJ1-2,CASSQIGVAGNLYGYTF,TGTGCCAGCAGCCAAATCGGAGTGGCAGGGAACCTCTATGGCTACACCTTC
TRBV7-9,-,-,TRBJ2-1,CARSSGNHNEQFF,TGTGCCAGGAGCTCAGGGAATCATAATGAGCAGTTCTTC
TRBV4-1,-,-,TRBJ1-2,CASSQGLVVAGRVFSAGGYTF,TGCGCCAGCAGCCAAGGGCTCGTAGTCGCAGGTCGGGTTTTCTCGGCGGGGGGCTACACCTTC
TRBV20-1,many,TRBD2,TRBJ2-3,CSATHHLSGGAGDTQYF,TGCAGTGCTACCCACCACCTTAGCGGGGGGGCGGGTGATACGCAGTATTTT
TRBV20-1,few,-,TRBJ2-7,CSAREGTTPYEQYF,TGCAGTGCTAGGGAAGGAACTACACCCTACGAGCAGTACTTC
TRBV9,-,TRBD2,TRBJ2-5,CASSVSGVYQETQYF,TGTGCCAGCAGCGTAAGCGGGGTGTACCAAGAGACCCAGTACTTC
TRBV20-1,-,TRBD1,TRBJ1-2,CSARGGTGGINYGYTF,TGCAGTGCTAGAGGCGGGACAGGGGGCATTAACTATGGCTACACCTTC
TRBV5-1,few,-,TRBJ1-1,CASSLEGGGTEAFF,TGTGCCAGCAGCTTAGAAGGAGGGGGTACTGAAGCTTTCTTT
TRBV20-1,once,-,TRBJ2-1,CSASTGRPTYNEQFF,TGCAGTGCCTCGACGGGGAGACCTACCTACAATGAGCAGTTCTTC
TRBV20-1,-,-,TRBJ1-1,CSARDVGTEAFF,TGCAGTGCTAGGGATGTAGGGACTGAAGCTTTCTTT
TRBV3-1,-,-,TRBJ2-5,CASRDNSQETQYF,TGTGCCAGCAGAGACAACAGTCAAGAGACCCAGTACTTC
TRBV4-3,-,-,TRBJ1-5,CASSQDHGGVRGNQPQHF,TGCGCCAGCAGCCAAGATCATGGGGGAGTGAGGGGCAATCAGCCCCAGCATTTT
TRBV6-5,-,-,TRBJ2-4,CASNPGTPSREQYF,TGTGCCAGCAACCCCGGGACTCCCTCTCGTGAGCAGTACTTC
TRBV4-1,-,-,TRBJ2-3,CASSQRAGGAAGSTDTQYF,TGCGCCAGCAGCCAACGTGCAGGGGGCGCAGCGGGGAGCACAGATACGCAGTATTTT
TRBV6-5,-,-,TRBJ2-1,CASSSGTFNEQFF,TGTGCCAGCAGTTCCGGGACCTTCAATGAGCAGTTCTTC
TRBV11-1,-,-,TRBJ2-1,CASNLGGSYNEQFF,TGTGCCAGCAACCTGGGGGGATCCTACAATGAGCAGTTCTTC
TRBV5-1,-,TRBD2,TRBJ2-5,CASSTGGLAGRIQETQYF,TGCGCCAGCAGCACGGGGGGACTAGCGGGGAGAATCCAGGAGACCCAGTACTTC